This is a list of T cell receptor beta chains from one sample in a study of shared clonotypes between healthy human individuals. Profiling relied on immunoSEQ multiplex PCR, and the TCRdb table lists in-frame clones only, not all of them. Of roughly 1,600,000 clones in the sample, approximately 98.5% are singletons; the top ten hold approximately 0.4%. Sequencing was carried out using naive CD4+ T cells sorted from blood. The receptors come from a man aged 25-45 years in good health. CDR3s include the opening cysteine and the closing phenylalanine or tryptophan. A D gene is named only where the DNA matches it firmly. Expanded clones get a size class; other rows say once, few or many, or leave the size out.

abundance	j_gene	d_gene	v_gene	CDR3aa	CDR3nt
once	TRBJ2-3	NA	TRBV11-2	CASSLVPGPDTQYF	TGTGCCAGCAGCTTAGTCCCGGGGCCAGATACGCAGTATTTT
once	TRBJ1-2	NA	TRBV29-1	CSVGRTGRDGYTF	TGCAGCGTTGGGCGCACAGGGAGGGATGGCTACACCTTC
NA	TRBJ2-7	NA	TRBV11-2	CASSLGGSNEQYF	TGTGCCAGCAGCTTAGGAGGGTCTAACGAGCAGTACTTC
NA	TRBJ1-1	TRBD1	TRBV18	CASSPSRQGIWTEAFF	TGTGCCAGCTCACCGAGTCGACAGGGGATTTGGACTGAAGCTTTCTTT
NA	TRBJ1-4	NA	TRBV25-1	CASSEFIGEKLFF	TGTGCCAGCAGTGAATTTATAGGTGAAAAACTGTTTTTT
NA	TRBJ2-2	NA	TRBV19	CASSVPGELFF	TGTGCCAGTAGTGTCCCCGGGGAGCTGTTTTTT
NA	TRBJ1-5	NA	TRBV9	CASSDRVDSQPQHF	TGTGCCAGCAGCGACAGGGTCGATAGTCAGCCCCAGCATTTT
NA	TRBJ2-6	NA	TRBV18	CASSPERSGANVLTF	TGTGCCAGCTCACCAGAGCGCTCTGGGGCCAACGTCCTGACTTTC
NA	TRBJ2-1	NA	TRBV18	CASSPSDLSYNEQFF	TGTGCCAGCTCACCATCTGACCTCTCCTACAATGAGCAGTTCTTC
NA	TRBJ2-3	NA	TRBV11-3	CASSPEGGWTDTQYF	TGTGCCAGCAGCCCCGAGGGGGGATGGACAGATACGCAGTATTTT
NA	TRBJ2-7	NA	TRBV28	CASRPPRGALYEQYF	TGTGCCAGCAGGCCCCCGAGAGGGGCTTTATACGAGCAGTACTTC
NA	TRBJ2-1	NA	TRBV14	CASSSSAGVNEQFF	TGTGCCAGCAGCTCTTCGGCAGGGGTCAATGAGCAGTTCTTC
once	TRBJ2-7	NA	TRBV7-9	CASSHNPMIGGRWEQYF	TGTGCCAGCAGCCACAACCCAATGATCGGGGGGCGGTGGGAGCAGTACTTC
NA	TRBJ2-3	TRBD2	TRBV5-1	CASTGLAGAVDTQYF	TGCGCCAGCACAGGACTAGCGGGAGCAGTAGATACGCAGTATTTT
NA	TRBJ1-2	NA	TRBV5-6	CASSLVGEGYTF	TGTGCCAGCAGCTTGGTCGGCGAGGGCTACACCTTC
NA	TRBJ2-1	NA	TRBV6-5	CASSPSGLPYNEQFF	TGTGCCAGCAGTCCCTCGGGGCTTCCCTACAATGAGCAGTTCTTC
NA	TRBJ1-2	TRBD1	TRBV7-8	CASSLESRGLSDYGYTF	TGTGCCAGCAGCTTAGAGTCCAGGGGGCTGTCGGACTATGGCTACACCTTC
NA	TRBJ2-1	NA	TRBV7-4	CASSLVLQVYSSYNEQFF	TGTGCCAGCAGCTTAGTCTTACAGGTGTACAGCTCCTACAATGAGCAGTTCTTC
NA	TRBJ2-7	NA	TRBV28	CASSLGSSLTYEQYF	TGTGCCAGCAGTTTAGGGTCCAGCCTTACCTACGAGCAGTACTTC
NA	TRBJ2-3	NA	TRBV5-1	CASSPGPGTLSPRTDTQYF	TGCGCCAGCAGCCCCGGACCCGGCACCCTTTCACCACGCACAGATACGCAGTATTTT
NA	TRBJ1-2	NA	TRBV9	CASSAEASRANYGYTF	TGTGCCAGCAGCGCAGAGGCCTCTCGAGCTAACTATGGCTACACCTTC
NA	TRBJ2-6	NA	TRBV11-3	CASSLGQSGANVLTF	TGTGCCAGCAGCCTAGGACAGTCTGGGGCCAACGTCCTGACTTTC
NA	TRBJ1-4	NA	TRBV5-8	CASRPRAGATNEKLFF	TGTGCCAGCAGACCGAGGGCGGGGGCAACTAATGAAAAACTGTTTTTT
NA	TRBJ2-5	NA	TRBV5-1	CASSLIVAAEETQYF	TGCGCCAGCAGCTTGATTGTGGCAGCAGAAGAGACCCAGTACTTC